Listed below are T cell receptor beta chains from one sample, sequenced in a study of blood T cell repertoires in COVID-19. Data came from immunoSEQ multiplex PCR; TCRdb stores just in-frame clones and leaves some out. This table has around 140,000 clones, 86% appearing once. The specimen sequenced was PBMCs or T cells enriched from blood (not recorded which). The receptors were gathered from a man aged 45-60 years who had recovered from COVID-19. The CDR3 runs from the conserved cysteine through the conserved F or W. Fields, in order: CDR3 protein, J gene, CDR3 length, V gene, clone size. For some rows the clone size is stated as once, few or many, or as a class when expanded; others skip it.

CDR3 protein: CASRETGGTNEKLFF; J gene: TRBJ1-4; CDR3 length: 15; V gene: TRBV28; clone size: -
CDR3 protein: CASSLFGANTGELFF; J gene: TRBJ2-2; CDR3 length: 15; V gene: TRBV5-1; clone size: few
CDR3 protein: CASSLPGANVLTF; J gene: TRBJ2-6; CDR3 length: 13; V gene: TRBV5-1; clone size: -
CDR3 protein: CASSLVAGGNSPLHF; J gene: TRBJ1-6; CDR3 length: 15; V gene: TRBV7-2; clone size: -
CDR3 protein: CASSPAGGGVGYTF; J gene: TRBJ1-2; CDR3 length: 14; V gene: TRBV19; clone size: -
CDR3 protein: CASSVASGQGETQYF; J gene: TRBJ2-5; CDR3 length: 15; V gene: TRBV9; clone size: -
CDR3 protein: CASSGPGGWTGELFF; J gene: TRBJ2-2; CDR3 length: 15; V gene: TRBV2; clone size: -
CDR3 protein: CASSQTLADLDEQFF; J gene: TRBJ2-1; CDR3 length: 15; V gene: TRBV5-1; clone size: -
CDR3 protein: CASSSNSYGYTF; J gene: TRBJ1-2; CDR3 length: 12; V gene: TRBV28; clone size: once
CDR3 protein: CASSLVVVTGGEETQYF; J gene: TRBJ2-5; CDR3 length: 17; V gene: TRBV7-9; clone size: -
CDR3 protein: CASSTGTSGSGEQYF; J gene: TRBJ2-7; CDR3 length: 15; V gene: TRBV19; clone size: -
CDR3 protein: CASRKGSGGNQPQHF; J gene: TRBJ1-5; CDR3 length: 15; V gene: TRBV6-5; clone size: -
CDR3 protein: CASSLTGTGYTGELFF; J gene: TRBJ2-2; CDR3 length: 16; V gene: TRBV7-2; clone size: once
CDR3 protein: CASSYDSSGNTIYF; J gene: TRBJ1-3; CDR3 length: 14; V gene: TRBV6-5; clone size: few
CDR3 protein: CATSRAGVNEKLFF; J gene: TRBJ1-4; CDR3 length: 14; V gene: TRBV15; clone size: -
CDR3 protein: CASSEQVYTEAFF; J gene: TRBJ1-1; CDR3 length: 13; V gene: TRBV7-2; clone size: -
CDR3 protein: CASSPKYRTGLGNTIYF; J gene: TRBJ1-3; CDR3 length: 17; V gene: TRBV25-1; clone size: -
CDR3 protein: CASTGGPGLESPLHF; J gene: TRBJ1-6; CDR3 length: 15; V gene: TRBV2; clone size: -
CDR3 protein: CASSPLGQGSGIREKLFF; J gene: TRBJ1-4; CDR3 length: 18; V gene: TRBV18; clone size: -
CDR3 protein: CASSVGGGYQPQHF; J gene: TRBJ1-5; CDR3 length: 14; V gene: TRBV9; clone size: -
CDR3 protein: CASSLYAGGTYEQYF; J gene: TRBJ2-7; CDR3 length: 15; V gene: TRBV5-5; clone size: -
CDR3 protein: CASSYSPGQQNTEAFF; J gene: TRBJ1-1; CDR3 length: 16; V gene: TRBV6-6; clone size: -